This TCR beta chain was sequenced in a study of blood T cell repertoires in COVID-19. Produced via immunoSEQ multiplex PCR; TCRdb's table is partial and in-frame only. Here the sample spans some 160,000 clones, 76% being singletons. Trimming removed 1 base at V and 0 bases at J, with 9 bases between. Per germline, CDR1 SEHNR and CDR2 FQNEAQ (reference sequence). CDR3 size: 15 residues. In this sample, this clone turned up many times. The source is a man aged 60 to 69 with acute or convalescent COVID-19. V and J are TRBV7-9 and TRBJ1-2; no clear D gene. The sequenced material came from peripheral blood. The CDR3 nucleotides read TGTGCCAGCAGCTTAGGGAGGGAAGCTAACTATGGCTACACCTTC. This codes for CASSLGREANYGYTF.